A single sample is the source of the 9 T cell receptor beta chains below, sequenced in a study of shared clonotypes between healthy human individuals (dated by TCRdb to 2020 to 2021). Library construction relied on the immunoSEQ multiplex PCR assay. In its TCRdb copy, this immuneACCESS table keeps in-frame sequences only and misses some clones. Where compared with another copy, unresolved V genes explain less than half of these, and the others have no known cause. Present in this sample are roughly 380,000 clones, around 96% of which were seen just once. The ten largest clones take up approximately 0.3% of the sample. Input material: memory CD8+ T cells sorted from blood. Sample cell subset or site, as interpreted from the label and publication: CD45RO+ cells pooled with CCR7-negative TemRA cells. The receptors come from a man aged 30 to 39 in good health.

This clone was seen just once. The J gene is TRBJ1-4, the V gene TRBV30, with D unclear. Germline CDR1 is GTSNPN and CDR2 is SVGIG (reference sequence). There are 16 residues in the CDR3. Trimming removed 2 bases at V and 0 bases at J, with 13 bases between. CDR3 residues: CAWSPWTAATNEKLFF. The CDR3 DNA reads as TGTGCCTGGAGTCCCTGGACCGCCGCAACTAATGAAAAACTGTTTTTT.

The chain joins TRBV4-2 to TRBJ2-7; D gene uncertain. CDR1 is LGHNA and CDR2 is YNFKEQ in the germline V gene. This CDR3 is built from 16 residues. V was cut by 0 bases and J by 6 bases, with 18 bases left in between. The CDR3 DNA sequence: TGTGCCAGCAGCCAAGATATTTGGGTAGAACACTCCGAGCAGTACTTC. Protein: CASSQDIWVEHSEQYF.

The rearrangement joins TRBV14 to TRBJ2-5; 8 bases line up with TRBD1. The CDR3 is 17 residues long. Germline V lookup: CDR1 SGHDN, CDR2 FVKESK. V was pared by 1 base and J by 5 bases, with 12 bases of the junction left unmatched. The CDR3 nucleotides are TGTGCCAGCAGCCAAGGTTGGGCAGGGGGCGAAATGGAGACCCAGTACTTC. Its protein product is CASSQGWAGGEMETQYF.

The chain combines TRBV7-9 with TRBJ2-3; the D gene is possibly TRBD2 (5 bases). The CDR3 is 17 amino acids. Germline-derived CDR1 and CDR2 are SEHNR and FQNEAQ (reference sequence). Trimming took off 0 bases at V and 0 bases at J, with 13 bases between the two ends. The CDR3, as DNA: TGTGCCAGCAGCTTAGCTCTAGCTAGTCCTAGCACAGATACGCAGTATTTT. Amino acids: CASSLALASPSTDTQYF.

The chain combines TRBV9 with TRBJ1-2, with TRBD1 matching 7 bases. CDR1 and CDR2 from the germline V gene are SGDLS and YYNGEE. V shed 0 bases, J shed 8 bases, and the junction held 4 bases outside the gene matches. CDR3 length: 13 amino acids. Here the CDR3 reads CASSVGDSGGYTF. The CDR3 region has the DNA TGTGCCAGCAGCGTAGGGGACAGCGGGGGCTACACCTTC.

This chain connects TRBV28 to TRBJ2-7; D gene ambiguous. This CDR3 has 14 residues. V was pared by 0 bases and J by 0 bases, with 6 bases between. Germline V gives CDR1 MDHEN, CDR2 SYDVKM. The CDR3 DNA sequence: TGTGCCAGCAGTTTATGGAGTGGCTCCTACGAGCAGTACTTC. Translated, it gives CASSLWSGSYEQYF.

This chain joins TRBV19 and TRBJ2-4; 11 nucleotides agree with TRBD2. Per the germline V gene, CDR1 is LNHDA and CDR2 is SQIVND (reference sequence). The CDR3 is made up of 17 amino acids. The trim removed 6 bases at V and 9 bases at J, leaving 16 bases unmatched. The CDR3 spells CASSRGDGLAGGAIQYF. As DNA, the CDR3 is TGTGCCAGTAGCCGAGGGGACGGGCTAGCGGGAGGTGCCATTCAGTACTTC.

The CDR3 region has the DNA TGTGCCAGCAGTTTGAGAAAAAGGGGCTACGAGCAGTACTTC. This gives the protein CASSLRKRGYEQYF. The V call is TRBV27, the J call TRBJ2-7, with a possible D match to TRBD1 (5 bases). Trimming cost V 3 bases and J 3 bases, with 12 bases left between them. The germline V gene encodes CDR1 MNHEY and CDR2 SMNVEV (reference sequence). The CDR3 contains 14 residues.

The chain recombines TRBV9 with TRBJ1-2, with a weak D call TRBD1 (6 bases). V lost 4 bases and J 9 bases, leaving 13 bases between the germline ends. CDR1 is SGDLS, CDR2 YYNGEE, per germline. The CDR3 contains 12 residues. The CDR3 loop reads CASSRTGYSYTF. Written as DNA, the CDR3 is TGTGCCAGCAGCCGTACAGGGTACAGCTACACCTTC.